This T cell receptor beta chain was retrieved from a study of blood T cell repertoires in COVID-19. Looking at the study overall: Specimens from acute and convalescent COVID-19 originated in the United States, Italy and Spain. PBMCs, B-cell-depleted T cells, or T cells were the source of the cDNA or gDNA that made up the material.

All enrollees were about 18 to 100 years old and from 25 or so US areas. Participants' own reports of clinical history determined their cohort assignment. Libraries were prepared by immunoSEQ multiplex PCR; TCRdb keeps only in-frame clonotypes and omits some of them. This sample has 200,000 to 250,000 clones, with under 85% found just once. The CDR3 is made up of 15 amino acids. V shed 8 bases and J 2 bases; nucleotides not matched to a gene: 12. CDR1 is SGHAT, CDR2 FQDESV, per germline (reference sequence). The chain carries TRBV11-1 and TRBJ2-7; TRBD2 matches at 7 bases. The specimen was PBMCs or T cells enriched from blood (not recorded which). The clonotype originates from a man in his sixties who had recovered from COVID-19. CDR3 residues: CASQKVGRGAYEQYF. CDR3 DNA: TGTGCCAGCCAGAAAGTGGGGAGGGGAGCCTACGAGCAGTACTTC.